This T cell receptor beta chain was profiled in a study of cytomegalovirus exposure and HLA in healthy donors. Across the study: Earlier results showed roughly 120 million unique TCR beta sequences derived from 150 million to 200 million T cells.

The study ran its PCR with 60 Vbeta and 13 Jbeta primers. In the authors' methods: As a later analysis found, there were around 86 million unique TCR beta chains, of which roughly 11 million were shared. Data came from immunoSEQ multiplex PCR; TCRdb stores just in-frame clones and leaves some out. V, J and clone size reflect that table, while D and trimming were determined from the DNA. The sample contains 150,000 to 200,000 clones, more than 70% of which appear only once. Study conclusions and caveats: Later analysis showed TCR association rates varying by HLA locus, highest for DRB1 and lowest for HLA-C. The classifier was said to identify cytomegalovirus status with high specificity and sensitivity.

Per the germline V gene, CDR1 is PRHDT and CDR2 is FYEKMQ (reference sequence). J was trimmed by 2 bases and V by 0 bases; bases with no gene match: 6. The CDR3 is 17 residues long. With respect to this clone: Its antigen remains unidentified.

The J gene is TRBJ2-1, the V gene TRBV13; 8 bases are shared with TRBD1. Sequences were obtained from PBMCs. This receptor was identified in a boy between 5 and 17 years old in good health and CMV-seronegative. CDR3 in amino acids: CASSLGLTGEAYNEQFF. The CDR3 DNA reads as TGTGCCAGCAGCTTAGGGTTGACAGGGGAAGCCTACAATGAGCAGTTCTTC.